This T cell receptor (beta chain) was sequenced during a study of blood T cell repertoires in COVID-19. Whole-study context: T cells, B-cell-depleted T cells, or PBMCs supplied cDNA or gDNA.

A single count supports this clone. Under the authors' procedure: Estimates of nucleated cell counts were drawn from the amplification of reference gene primers. The protocol was immunoSEQ multiplex PCR, while the TCRdb copy is restricted to in-frame clones and leaves out a portion. V and J calls and clone size follow that table, whereas D and trimming were derived from the DNA. In the table there are 350,000 or so clones, about 88% of which are singletons. Trimming removed 2 bases from V and 6 bases from J; junction bases left unmatched: 6. Germline V gene lookup returns CDR1 MDHEN and CDR2 SYDVKM. The CDR3 runs 15 residues.

The TCR was taken from a young woman who had been exposed to COVID-19. The chain combines TRBV28 with TRBJ2-3, with TRBD1 matching 9 bases. Sequencing used PBMCs or T cells enriched from blood (not recorded which). In DNA form, the CDR3 reads TGTGCCAGCAGTTTACAGACAGGGGGAATGGATACGCAGTATTTT. It yields the protein CASSLQTGGMDTQYF.